These 21 T cell receptor beta chains originate from one sample sequenced in a study of T cells after yellow fever vaccination. TCRdb analysed the 5' RACE reads with MiXCR anew, one entry per CDR3 protein. Among 250,000 to 300,000 distinct CDR3 sequences, 5.2% were seen once, and the ten largest hold around 3.5%. Sequenced here: CD4+ T cells sorted from PBMCs, sampled on the day of the yellow fever booster vaccination. The receptors come from a man between 18 and 35 years old who received the YFV17D yellow fever vaccine.

The chain is built from TRBV6-2 or TRBV6-3 and TRBJ2-3, with 7 bases identical to TRBD2. The germline V gene encodes CDR1 MNHEY and CDR2 SVGEGT. After removal of 1 base from V and 4 bases from J, the junction contained 14 bases not matched to a gene. The CDR3 consists of 18 residues. CDR3 region: CASSYWGERGPPADTQYF. DNA of the CDR3: TGTGCCAGCAGTTACTGGGGGGAGCGGGGCCCCCCCGCAGATACGCAGTATTTT.

This rearrangement joins TRBV6-6 to TRBJ1-3; possible D gene TRBD1, 5 bases. There are 13 residues in the CDR3. Germline V gene sequence: CDR1 MNHNY, CDR2 SVGAGI (reference sequence). The ends were cut back, 7 bases at V and 4 bases at J, with 11 bases in the middle. CDR3 nucleotides: TGTGCCAGCACCTCGGGGGAGGGAAACACCATATATTTT. It specifies CASTSGEGNTIYF.

This clonotype was picked up a small number of times. V is TRBV5-1 and J is TRBJ2-3; tentatively, D is TRBD2 (6 bases). V was trimmed by 4 bases and J by 3 bases, leaving 12 bases between them. The CDR3 is 14 residues long. Germline-derived CDR1 and CDR2 are SGHRS and YFSETQ. CDR3 sequence reads: CASSGGTWTDTQYF. In nucleotides, the CDR3 is TGCGCCAGCAGCGGAGGGACCTGGACAGATACGCAGTATTTT.

This clonotype was seen many times. CDR3 in amino acids: CATSDPAGVGDTQYF. DNA for the CDR3: TGTGCCACCAGTGATCCGGCGGGCGTAGGAGATACGCAGTATTTT. V and J are TRBV24-1 and TRBJ2-3, with D possibly being TRBD2 (5 bases). Trimming took 3 bases from V and 5 from J, leaving 14 bases between them. This CDR3 is 15 amino acids long. Germline V gene lookup returns CDR1 KGHDR and CDR2 SFDVKD.

This clonotype was seen more than once but under ten times. The rearrangement links TRBV20-1 to TRBJ1-2; D perhaps matches TRBD1 (5 bases). Germline CDR1 reads DFQATT; CDR2 reads SNEGSKA (reference sequence). Trimming took off 5 bases at V and 8 bases at J, with 21 bases between the two ends. This CDR3 spans 14 amino acids. This CDR3 reads CSAAPGPGPSGYTF. The DNA of the CDR3 is TGCAGTGCTGCCCCGGGGCCAGGCCCCTCAGGCTACACCTTC.

This clonotype was seen at least ten times. The genes are TRBV10-3 and TRBJ2-7, with no clear D. Germline CDR1 reads ENHRY; CDR2 reads SYGVKD. CDR3 length equals 16 residues. Trimming pared 0 bases from V and 0 bases from J, leaving 12 bases between. The CDR3 here is CAISESAQVSSYEQYF. The CDR3 DNA reads as TGTGCCATCAGTGAGTCGGCGCAGGTCAGCTCCTACGAGCAGTACTTC.

This clonotype was counted at least ten times. The rearrangement uses TRBV20-1 and TRBJ2-5, with D possibly being TRBD1 (6 bases). Germline V lookup: CDR1 DFQATT, CDR2 SNEGSKA (reference sequence). V lost 2 bases, J lost 1 base, and 11 bases lay in between. There are 14 residues in the CDR3. This chain's CDR3 is CSARSGAPQETQYF. The CDR3 nucleotides read TGCAGTGCTAGATCAGGGGCCCCCCAAGAGACCCAGTACTTC.

This clonotype was found many times. The chain uses TRBV7-2 and TRBJ2-3; D uncertain. This CDR3 is 14 amino acids long. With 5 bases removed from V and 1 base from J, the gap between germline ends came to 10 bases. Germline V gives CDR1 SGHTA, CDR2 FQGNSA. The CDR3 region has the DNA TGTGCCAGCAGCGAGGCCTGGGGCACAGATACGCAGTATTTT. It is translated as CASSEAWGTDTQYF.

This clonotype was seen at least ten times. The chain joins TRBV7-3 to TRBJ1-1; D unclear. V was cut by 0 bases and J by 4 bases, with 6 bases left in between. The CDR3 sequence is 13 residues long. Per germline, CDR1 SGHTA and CDR2 FQGTGA. CDR3 in amino acids: CASSLTGSTEAFF. Written as DNA, the CDR3 is TGTGCCAGCAGCTTAACGGGGTCCACTGAAGCTTTCTTT.

A note on this clonotype: A junction boundary mismatches the germline segment, possibly from a read error. The J gene is TRBJ2-1, the V gene TRBV19; 11 nucleotides agree with TRBD2. Germline values: CDR1 LNHDA, CDR2 SQIVND (reference sequence). This CDR3 has 17 amino acids. CDR3 sequence (DNA): TGTGCCAGTAGAATAGCGGGGGGGCCAACCTCCTACAATGAGCAGTTCTTC. The encoded protein is CASRIAGGPTSYNEQFF. Full variable domain (rest looked up from reference TRBV19 and TRBJ2-1): DGGITQSPKYLFRKEGQNVTLSCEQNLNHDAMYWYRQDPGQGLRLIYYSQIVNDFQKGDIAEGYSVSREKKESFPLTVTSAQKNPTAFYLCASRIAGGPTSYNEQFFGPGTRLTVL.

This clonotype was counted only a few times. The genes are TRBV19 and TRBJ2-2, with D possibly being TRBD1 or TRBD2 (6 bases each). Deletions cut 3 bases from V and 1 base from J, with 12 bases between. CDR1 LNHDA and CDR2 SQIVND come from the germline V gene (reference sequence). The CDR3 runs to 16 residues. CDR3 region: CASSISGAQNTGELFF. The DNA of the CDR3 is TGTGCCAGTAGTATCTCGGGGGCACAGAACACCGGGGAGCTGTTTTTT.

The V gene is TRBV20-1, the J gene TRBJ2-5; no reliable D call. CDR3 length: 14 amino acids. The ends were cut back, 1 base at V and 5 bases at J, with 14 bases in the middle. CDR1 is DFQATT, CDR2 SNEGSKA, per germline (reference sequence). The CDR3 sequence: CSARGVAQVETQYF. CDR3 nucleotides: TGCAGTGCTAGAGGAGTCGCCCAAGTCGAGACCCAGTACTTC.

The J gene is TRBJ2-5, the V gene TRBV11-2; D is ambiguous. The germline V and J ends were trimmed by 4 bases and 5 bases, with 14 bases remaining between them. The CDR3 runs to 14 residues. Per the germline V gene, CDR1 is SGHAT and CDR2 is FQNNGV. CDR3 sequence (DNA): TGTGCCAGCAGCTCAGTGAGCCGGGCGGAGACCCAGTACTTC. Its translation is CASSSVSRAETQYF.

The V gene is TRBV6-6, the J gene TRBJ1-1; tentative D call: TRBD1 (6 bases). V lost 2 bases and J 1 base, leaving 23 bases between the germline ends. Germline values: CDR1 MNHNY, CDR2 SVGAGI (reference sequence). There are 19 residues in the CDR3. The CDR3 region has the DNA TGTGCCAGCAGTTACACATCACAGTTGGCAGGACAGCGGAACACTGAAGCTTTCTTT. Translated, it gives CASSYTSQLAGQRNTEAFF.

The table lists this clonotype with a few counts. The V and J genes are TRBV6-2 or TRBV6-3 and TRBJ2-3, with a tentative D call TRBD2 (6 bases). From germline, CDR1 is MNHEY and CDR2 SVGEGT. The CDR3 length is 16 residues. Trimming shortened V by 5 bases and J by 8 bases, and 23 bases separated the two germline ends. This CDR3 reads CASSHPAGLGRGTQYF. CDR3 sequence (DNA): TGTGCCAGCAGTCATCCCGCGGGACTGGGGAGAGGTACGCAGTATTTT.

This sequence joins TRBV21-1 and TRBJ2-7; the table calls TRBD2, which could not be checked here. TRBV21-1 is designated a pseudogene. The CDR3 runs to 15 residues. The CDR3, as DNA: TGTGCCAGCAGCAACCCCGGAGACTCTCTCTACGAGCAGTACTTC. Translating gives CASSNPGDSLYEQYF.

This clonotype was picked up a small number of times. This sequence joins TRBV4-1 and TRBJ1-1, with a tentative D call TRBD1 (5 bases). Trimming removed 4 bases at V and 10 bases at J, with 13 bases between. CDR3 length equals 12 residues. Germline V lookup: CDR1 MGHRA, CDR2 YSYEKL. The CDR3 DNA sequence: TGCGCCAGCAGCCCCCCTTTAGGGGTAGCTTTCTTT. Its translation: CASSPPLGVAFF.

The sample holds many counts of this clonotype. The V and J genes are TRBV30 and TRBJ2-6; tentatively, D is TRBD2 (5 bases). Germline V lookup: CDR1 GTSNPN, CDR2 SVGIG (reference sequence). Trimming took 3 bases from V and 4 from J, leaving 10 bases between them. The CDR3 sequence is 14 residues long. The CDR3 region has the DNA TGTGCCTGGAGAGGCGGGTGGGGGGCCAACGTCCTGACTTTC. Protein product: CAWRGGWGANVLTF.

This clonotype was detected ten times or more. This chain connects TRBV7-2 to TRBJ2-7; weak D call: TRBD1 (5 bases). The CDR3 totals 12 residues. Germline V gene lookup returns CDR1 SGHTA and CDR2 FQGNSA. Trimming took 5 bases from V and 6 from J, leaving 11 bases between them. CDR3 protein: CASSQGWGEQYV. The CDR3 nucleotides are TGTGCCAGCAGCCAGGGTTGGGGCGAGCAGTACGTC.

Many counts were recorded for this clonotype. The chain joins TRBV18 to TRBJ1-2; D remains unclear. The V end was cut by 2 bases, the J end by 3 bases, with 7 bases between. Germline V gives CDR1 KGHSH, CDR2 LQKENI. This CDR3 spans 13 amino acids. This CDR3 is CASSPGEDYGYTF. The CDR3 bases are TGTGCCAGCTCACCAGGGGAAGACTATGGCTACACCTTC.

The V and J genes are TRBV7-3 and TRBJ1-1; tentatively, D is TRBD1 (5 bases). This CDR3 spans 14 amino acids. Per the germline V gene, CDR1 is SGHTA and CDR2 is FQGTGA. Trimming cost V 6 bases and J 1 base, with 12 bases left between them. CDR3 protein: CASRSSGANTEAFF. In nucleotides, the CDR3 is TGTGCCAGCAGGTCTAGCGGGGCGAACACTGAAGCTTTCTTT.